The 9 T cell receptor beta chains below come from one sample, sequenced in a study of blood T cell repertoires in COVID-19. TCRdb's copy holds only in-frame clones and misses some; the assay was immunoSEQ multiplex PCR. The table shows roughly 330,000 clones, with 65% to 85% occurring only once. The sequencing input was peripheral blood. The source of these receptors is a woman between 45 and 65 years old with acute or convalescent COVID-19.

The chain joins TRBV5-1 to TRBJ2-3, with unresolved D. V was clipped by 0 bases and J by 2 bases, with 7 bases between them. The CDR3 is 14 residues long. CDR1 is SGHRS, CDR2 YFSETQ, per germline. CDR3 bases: TGCGCCAGCAGCTTGGAGCAGGTCACAGATACGCAGTATTTT. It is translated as CASSLEQVTDTQYF. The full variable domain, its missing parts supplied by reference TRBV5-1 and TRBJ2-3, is KAGVTQTPRYLIKTRGQQVTLSCSPISGHRSVSWYQQTPGQGLQFLFEYFSETQRNKGNFPGRFSGRQFSNSRSEMNVSTLELGDSALYLCASSLEQVTDTQYFGPGTRLTVL.

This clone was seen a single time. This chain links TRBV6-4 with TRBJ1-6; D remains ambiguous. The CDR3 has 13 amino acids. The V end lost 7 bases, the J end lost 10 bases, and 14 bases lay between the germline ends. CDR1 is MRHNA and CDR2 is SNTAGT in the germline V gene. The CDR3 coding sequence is TGTGCCAGCAATCCGGGTAGTAGGTCACCCCTCCACTTT. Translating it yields CASNPGSRSPLHF.

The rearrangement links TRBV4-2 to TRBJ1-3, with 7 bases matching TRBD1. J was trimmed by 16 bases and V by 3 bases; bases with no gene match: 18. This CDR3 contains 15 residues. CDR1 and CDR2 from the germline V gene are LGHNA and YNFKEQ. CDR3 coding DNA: TGTGCCAGCAGCCAGGAGACAGGCTACAGGGGTAGTGCGTATTTT. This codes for CASSQETGYRGSAYF.

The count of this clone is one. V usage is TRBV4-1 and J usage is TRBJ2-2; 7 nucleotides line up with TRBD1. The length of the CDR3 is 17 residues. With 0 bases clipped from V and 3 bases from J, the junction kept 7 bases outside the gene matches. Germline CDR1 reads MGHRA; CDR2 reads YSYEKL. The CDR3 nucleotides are TGCGCCAGCAGCCAAGACCGGAGGACAGGCTACACCGGGGAGCTGTTTTTT. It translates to CASSQDRRTGYTGELFF.

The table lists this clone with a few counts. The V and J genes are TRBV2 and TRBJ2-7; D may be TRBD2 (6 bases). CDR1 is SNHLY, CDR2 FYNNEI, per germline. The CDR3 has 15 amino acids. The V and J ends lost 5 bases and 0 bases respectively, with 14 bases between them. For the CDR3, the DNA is TGTGCCAGCAGTCTGGGAGGCTCGAGCTCCTACGAGCAGTACGTC. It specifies CASSLGGSSSYEQYV.

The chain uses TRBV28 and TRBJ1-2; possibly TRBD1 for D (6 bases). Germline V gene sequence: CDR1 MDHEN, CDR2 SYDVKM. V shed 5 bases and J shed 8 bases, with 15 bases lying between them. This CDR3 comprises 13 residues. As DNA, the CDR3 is TGTGCCAGCAGTCGGGGACAAGAGAGGGGCTACACCTTC. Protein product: CASSRGQERGYTF.

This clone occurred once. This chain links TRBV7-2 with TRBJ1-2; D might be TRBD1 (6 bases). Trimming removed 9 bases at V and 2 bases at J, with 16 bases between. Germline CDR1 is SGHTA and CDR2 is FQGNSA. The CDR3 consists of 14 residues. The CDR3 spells CASLPGAANYGYTF. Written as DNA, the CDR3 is TGTGCCAGTCTCCCAGGGGCGGCAAACTATGGCTACACCTTC.

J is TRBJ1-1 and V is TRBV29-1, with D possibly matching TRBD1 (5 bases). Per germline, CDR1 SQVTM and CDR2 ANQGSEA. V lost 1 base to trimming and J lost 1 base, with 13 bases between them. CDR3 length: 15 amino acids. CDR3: CSVEGGLSGNTEAFF. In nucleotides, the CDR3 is TGCAGCGTTGAAGGGGGCCTATCGGGGAACACTGAAGCTTTCTTT. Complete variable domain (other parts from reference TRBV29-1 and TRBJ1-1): SAVISQKPSRDICQRGTSLTIQCQVDSQVTMMFWYRQQPGQSLTLIATANQGSEATYESGFVIDKFPISRPNLTFSTLTVSNMSPEDSSIYLCSVEGGLSGNTEAFFGQGTRLTVV.

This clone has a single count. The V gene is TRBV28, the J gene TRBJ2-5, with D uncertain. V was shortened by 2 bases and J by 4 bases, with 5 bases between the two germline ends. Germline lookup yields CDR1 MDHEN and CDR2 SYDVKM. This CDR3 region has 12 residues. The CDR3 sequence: CASSLVGETQYF. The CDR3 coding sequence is TGTGCCAGCAGTTTAGTCGGAGAGACCCAGTACTTC.